The rows below give T cell receptor beta chains drawn from one sample of a study of regulatory and conventional T cells in RAG deficiency. Measured with immunoSEQ multiplex PCR; TCRdb has only the in-frame clones, and not every one. This sample has tens of thousands of clones; around nine tenths occur once, and the top ten carry approximately 0.8%. This sample was shared with a second study, whose subject was regulatory T cells.

Sequencing used Tregs sorted from blood. These TCRs come from a human donor in good health. Each CDR3 is given with its conserved first and last residue. D genes are given only for firm matches. The size of a clone is reported for some rows only, either as once, few or many, or as a class for expanded clones.

V gene	clone size	D gene	J gene	CDR3 DNA	CDR3 protein
TRBV6-1	.	.	TRBJ2-7	TGTGCCAGCAGTGCCCACTACTGGGAGCAGTACTTC	CASSAHYWEQYF
TRBV5-1	.	.	TRBJ1-2	TGCGCCAGCAGCTTGGGGGCCGGGACCCCGGCTGGCTACACCTTC	CASSLGAGTPAGYTF
TRBV6-1	.	.	TRBJ2-6	TGTGCCAGCAGTGTTCTTGGCTACAGGGCCAGGGGCTCTGGGGCCAACGTCCTGACTTTC	CASSVLGYRARGSGANVLTF
TRBV11-3	.	TRBD2	TRBJ2-5	TGTGCCAGCAGCTTAGATCGGGGGACTAGCACCGGAGAGACCCAGTACTTC	CASSLDRGTSTGETQYF
TRBV10-3	.	TRBD1	TRBJ2-7	TGTGCCATCAGTTCAAACAGGGGGGAGGTGAGGGAGCAGTACTTC	CAISSNRGEVREQYF
TRBV5-1	.	.	TRBJ2-1	TGCGCCAGCACGAATCCGACAGCGTTAAATGAGCAGTTCTTC	CASTNPTALNEQFF
TRBV4-2	.	TRBD1	TRBJ2-3	TGTGCCAGCAGCCAGAGTGGGGACAGGACAACTCATACGCAGTATTTT	CASSQSGDRTTHTQYF
TRBV6-5	.	.	TRBJ2-1	TGTGCCAGCAGTTACTCCAGGGGCTATTACAATGAGCAGTTCTTC	CASSYSRGYYNEQFF
TRBV7-3	.	.	TRBJ2-1	TGTGCCAGCAGCTTAGTTGGCGGGATCTACAATGAGCAGTTCTTC	CASSLVGGIYNEQFF
TRBV7-2	.	.	TRBJ2-7	TGTGCCAGCAGCGTGGACAGATCCGAGCAGTACTTC	CASSVDRSEQYF
TRBV7-2	.	.	TRBJ2-3	TGTGCCAGCAGCCCCATAAGGGGTCTGGGTATACCAGATACGCAGTATTTT	CASSPIRGLGIPDTQYF
TRBV6-1	.	TRBD1	TRBJ2-7	TGTGCCAGCAGTGAAGCGGGGACAGGGAGCGAGCAGTACTTC	CASSEAGTGSEQYF
TRBV6-5	.	.	TRBJ1-4	TGTGCCAGCAGGGGGGGCGCAAGTGAAAAACTGTTTTTT	CASRGGASEKLFF
TRBV27	.	.	TRBJ2-7	TGTGCCAGCAGTTTATGGAAGGGGTACGAGCAGTACTTC	CASSLWKGYEQYF
TRBV9	.	.	TRBJ1-6	TGTGCCAGCAGCGTAGGCGGCGGGCTGGCACCCCTCCACTTT	CASSVGGGLAPLHF
TRBV5-5	.	.	TRBJ2-7	TGTGCCAGCAGCTTGGGAAGGCCGGGGAACGAGCAGTACTTC	CASSLGRPGNEQYF
TRBV5-4	.	TRBD2	TRBJ2-1	TGTGCCAGCAGCTTAGCGGGGGGAAGATTTACCAATGAGCAGTTCTTC	CASSLAGGRFTNEQFF
TRBV2	.	.	TRBJ2-5	TGTGCCAGCAGGTCCTCGATGATCCAAGAGACCCAGTACTTC	CASRSSMIQETQYF
TRBV5-1	.	.	TRBJ2-7	TGCGCCAGCAGCTTGGACTTTCTCTACGAGCAGTACTTC	CASSLDFLYEQYF
TRBV5-1	.	.	TRBJ2-5	TGCGCCAGCAGCTTTTCTACTAGCTTGGGTCAAGAGACCCAGTACTTC	CASSFSTSLGQETQYF
TRBV6-5	.	.	TRBJ1-2	TGTGCCAGCAGTTACGGTCTAACAGGGAACCATGGCTACACCTTC	CASSYGLTGNHGYTF
TRBV4-1	few	.	TRBJ2-3	TGCGCCAGCAGCCAAGGGACCACGCGGGGAGATACGCAGTATTTT	CASSQGTTRGDTQYF
TRBV10-1	.	.	TRBJ2-3	TGCGCCAGCAGTGAGCCCGCGAACCCGGATACGCAGTATTTT	CASSEPANPDTQYF
TRBV6-5	once	TRBD1	TRBJ1-2	TGTGCCAGCAGCGACAGGGGCGTATGGAGTGGCTACACCTTC	CASSDRGVWSGYTF
TRBV19	.	.	TRBJ2-1	TGTGCCAGTAGTATAGTGGCAGGGTGGGGGAATGAGCAGTTCTTC	CASSIVAGWGNEQFF
TRBV5-4	.	TRBD2	TRBJ2-1	TGTGCCAGCAGCTTGGCCGGAGGGGGACTAGTTTACCACAATGAGCAGTTCTTC	CASSLAGGGLVYHNEQFF
TRBV7-3	.	TRBD2	TRBJ2-2	TGTGCCAGCTCAGGACTAGCAGGGACCGGGGAGCTGTTTTTT	CASSGLAGTGELFF
TRBV7-6	.	TRBD1	TRBJ1-5	TGTGCCAGCAGCCTGGGGACAGGGCTACAGCCCCAGCATTTT	CASSLGTGLQPQHF
TRBV5-1	few	TRBD1	TRBJ1-4	TGCGCCAGCAGCTTGGACAGGGGTGAAAAACTGTTTTTT	CASSLDRGEKLFF
TRBV5-6	once	.	TRBJ1-2	TGTGCCAGCCGAGTGTCGGGGGCGAATGGCTACACCTTC	CASRVSGANGYTF
TRBV6-5	few	.	TRBJ1-2	TGTGCCAGCAACGGCTATGGCTACACCTTC	CASNGYGYTF
TRBV18	once	.	TRBJ1-6	TGTGCCAGCTCAGGGACTCCTTCCTCCTATAATTCACCCCTCCACTTT	CASSGTPSSYNSPLHF
TRBV7-2	.	.	TRBJ2-1	TGTGCCAGCAGGTCACTAGCAGGTGAGCAGTTCTTC	CASRSLAGEQFF
TRBV14	.	.	TRBJ2-5	TGTGCCAGCAGCCAAGATTTAGGGGAATGGGAAGAGACCCAGTACTTC	CASSQDLGEWEETQYF
TRBV7-9	.	.	TRBJ1-4	TGTGCCAGCAGCTTAGGGGGCCCCCGTTTGTTTTTT	CASSLGGPRLFF
TRBV27	.	TRBD2	TRBJ2-2	TGTGCCAGCAGTTTCAGTTGGCGGGGGACCCTCACCGGGGAGCTGTTTTTT	CASSFSWRGTLTGELFF
TRBV9	.	TRBD2	TRBJ2-5	TGTGCCAGCAGCCCTCCACTAGCGGGGGCGTACCAAGAGACCCAGTACTTC	CASSPPLAGAYQETQYF
TRBV28	.	.	TRBJ2-5	TGTGCCAGCAGTTCGGGGGGCCACCAAGAGACCCAGTACTTC	CASSSGGHQETQYF
TRBV27	.	.	TRBJ1-1	TGTGCCAGCAGTTTATGGCAGGGTTATGGATATAGAGACACTGAAGCTTTCTTT	CASSLWQGYGYRDTEAFF
TRBV6-4	.	.	TRBJ1-3	TGTGCCAGCAGTGGGGAGGGATCTAGAAACACCATATATTTT	CASSGEGSRNTIYF
TRBV7-2	.	.	TRBJ1-4	TGTGCCAGCAGACCCGACAGCTTTGATAATGAAAAACTGTTTTTT	CASRPDSFDNEKLFF
TRBV28	.	.	TRBJ2-1	TGTGCCAGCGAAGGAGGGATCAGATACAATGAGCAGTTCTTC	CASEGGIRYNEQFF
TRBV9	.	.	TRBJ1-2	TGTGCCAGCAGCGCCCGAGGGGACTATGGCTACACCTTC	CASSARGDYGYTF
TRBV4-1	.	TRBD1	TRBJ2-7	TGCGCCAGCAGCCCGAGACAGGGGTCCTACGAGCAGTACTTC	CASSPRQGSYEQYF
TRBV13	.	.	TRBJ2-1	TGTGCCAGCAGCTTAGGACCCAAAAATGAGCAGTTCTTC	CASSLGPKNEQFF
TRBV2	.	.	TRBJ1-5	TGTGCCAGCAGTGAACAGGGTGGGGGCAATCAGCCCCAGCATTTT	CASSEQGGGNQPQHF
TRBV4-1	.	.	TRBJ1-5	TGCGCCAGCAGCAAGATCGCGGGACACATAAATCAGCCCCAGCATTTT	CASSKIAGHINQPQHF
TRBV6-6	.	TRBD1	TRBJ1-3	TGTGCCAGCAGTTTGACAGGGCTTGGAAACACCATATATTTT	CASSLTGLGNTIYF